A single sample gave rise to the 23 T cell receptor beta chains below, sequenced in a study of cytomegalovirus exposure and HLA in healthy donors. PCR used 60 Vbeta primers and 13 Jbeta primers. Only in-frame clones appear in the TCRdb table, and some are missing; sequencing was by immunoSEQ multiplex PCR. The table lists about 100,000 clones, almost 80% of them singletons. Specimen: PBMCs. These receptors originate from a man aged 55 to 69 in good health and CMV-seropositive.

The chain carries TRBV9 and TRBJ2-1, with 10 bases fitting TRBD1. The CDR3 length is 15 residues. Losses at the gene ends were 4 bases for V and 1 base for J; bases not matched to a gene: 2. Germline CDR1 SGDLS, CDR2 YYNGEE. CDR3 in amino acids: CASSRGQGSYNEQFF. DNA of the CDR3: TGTGCCAGCAGCAGGGGACAGGGGTCCTACAATGAGCAGTTCTTC.

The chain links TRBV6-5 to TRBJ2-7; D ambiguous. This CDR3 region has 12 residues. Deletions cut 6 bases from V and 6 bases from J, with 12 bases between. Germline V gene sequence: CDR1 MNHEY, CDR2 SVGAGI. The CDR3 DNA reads TGTGCCAGCAGCCCCCCGGCAGGCGAGCAGTACTTC. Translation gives CASSPPAGEQYF.

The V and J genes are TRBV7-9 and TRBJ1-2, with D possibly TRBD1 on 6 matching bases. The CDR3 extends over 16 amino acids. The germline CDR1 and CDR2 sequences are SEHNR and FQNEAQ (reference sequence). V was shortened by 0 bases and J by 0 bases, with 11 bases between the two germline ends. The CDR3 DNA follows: TGTGCCAGCAGCTTAGCTCAGGGGTCTACTAACTATGGCTACACCTTC. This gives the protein CASSLAQGSTNYGYTF.

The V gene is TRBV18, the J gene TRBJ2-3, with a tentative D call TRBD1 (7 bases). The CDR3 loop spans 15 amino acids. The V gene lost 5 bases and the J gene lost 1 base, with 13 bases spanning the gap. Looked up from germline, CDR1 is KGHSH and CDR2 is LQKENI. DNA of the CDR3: TGTGCCAGCTCAGACAGGGAGGCGGGCACAGATACGCAGTATTTT. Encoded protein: CASSDREAGTDTQYF.

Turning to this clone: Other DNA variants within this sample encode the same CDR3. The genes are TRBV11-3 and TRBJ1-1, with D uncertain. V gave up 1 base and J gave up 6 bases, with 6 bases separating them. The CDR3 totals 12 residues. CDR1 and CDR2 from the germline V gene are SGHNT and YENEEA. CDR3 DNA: TGTGCCAGCAGCTTAGGCCGGGCTGAAGCTTTCTTT. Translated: CASSLGRAEAFF.

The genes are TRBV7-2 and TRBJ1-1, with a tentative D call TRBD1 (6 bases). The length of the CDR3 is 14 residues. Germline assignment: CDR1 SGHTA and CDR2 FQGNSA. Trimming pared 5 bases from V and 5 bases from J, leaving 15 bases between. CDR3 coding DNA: TGTGCCAGCAGCAGTCAGGGGTTTGAGACTGAAGCTTTCTTT. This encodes CASSSQGFETEAFF.

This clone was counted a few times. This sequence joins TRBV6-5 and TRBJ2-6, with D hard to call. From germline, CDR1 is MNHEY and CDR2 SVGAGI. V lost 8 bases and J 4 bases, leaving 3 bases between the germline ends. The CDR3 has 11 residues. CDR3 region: CASLGANVLTF. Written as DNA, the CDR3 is TGTGCCAGCCTCGGGGCCAACGTCCTGACTTTC.

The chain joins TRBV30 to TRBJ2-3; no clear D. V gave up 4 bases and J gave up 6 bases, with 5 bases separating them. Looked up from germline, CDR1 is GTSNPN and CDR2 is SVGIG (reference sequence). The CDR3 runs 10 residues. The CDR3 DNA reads TGTGCCTGGACCGGGGATACGCAGTATTTT. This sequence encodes CAWTGDTQYF.

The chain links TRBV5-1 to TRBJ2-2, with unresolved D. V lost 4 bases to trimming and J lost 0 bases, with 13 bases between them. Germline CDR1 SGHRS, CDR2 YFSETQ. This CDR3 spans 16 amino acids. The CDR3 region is CASSPVASPNTGELFF. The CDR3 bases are TGCGCCAGCAGCCCGGTAGCCAGCCCGAACACCGGGGAGCTGTTTTTT.

The CDR3 region has the DNA TGTGCCATCAGTGAGTCAGGGGGGGCAGATACGCAGTATTTT. It specifies CAISESGGADTQYF. The chain carries TRBV10-3 and TRBJ2-3, with D possibly TRBD2 on 7 matching bases. Germline CDR1 and CDR2: ENHRY and SYGVKD. CDR3 length: 14 residues. The ends were cut back, 0 bases at V and 4 bases at J, with 8 bases in the middle.

CDR3 in amino acids: CSVEVEGARYGYTF. CDR3 nucleotide sequence: TGCAGCGTTGAAGTGGAGGGGGCGAGGTATGGCTACACCTTC. The rearrangement uses TRBV29-1 and TRBJ1-2, with TRBD1 identical over 7 bases. Trimming took 1 base from V and 5 from J; bases not matched to a gene: 7. The length of the CDR3 is 14 residues. CDR1 is SQVTM, CDR2 ANQGSEA, per germline.

CDR3 nucleotide sequence: TGTGCCAGCAGCGTAGTTCTTAGCGGCTACAATGAGCAGTTCTTC. This sequence encodes CASSVVLSGYNEQFF. The gene calls are TRBV9 and TRBJ2-1, with TRBD2 as a possible D gene (6 bases). V lost 0 bases and J lost 3, with 10 bases in between. The CDR3 length is 15 residues. Per the germline V gene, CDR1 is SGDLS and CDR2 is YYNGEE.

CDR3 nucleotides: TGTGCCAGCAGCTTGGAGGGACTAGCGGGGGGTCCCTCCTACGAGCAGTACTTC. It specifies CASSLEGLAGGPSYEQYF. The V call is TRBV5-4, the J call TRBJ2-7; 15 positions match TRBD2. The CDR3 has 18 amino acids. Germline values: CDR1 SGHNT, CDR2 YYREEE (reference sequence). Germline trimming cut 0 bases from V and 0 bases from J; bases unmatched to any gene: 4.

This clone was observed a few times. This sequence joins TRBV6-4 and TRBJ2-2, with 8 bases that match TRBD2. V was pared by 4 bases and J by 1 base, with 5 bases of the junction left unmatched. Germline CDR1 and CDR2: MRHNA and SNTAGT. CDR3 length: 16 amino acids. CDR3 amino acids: CASSVEAGGNTGELFF. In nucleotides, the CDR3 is TGTGCCAGCAGTGTGGAGGCGGGGGGGAACACCGGGGAGCTGTTTTTT.

This chain's CDR3 is CATSRDSGGLPREQYF. CDR3 DNA: TGTGCCACCAGCAGAGATTCGGGGGGGCTCCCTCGGGAGCAGTACTTC. The chain has TRBV15 and TRBJ2-7; 8 bases map to TRBD2. Trimming took 0 bases from V and 7 from J; bases not matched to a gene: 11. CDR1 and CDR2 from the germline V gene are LNHNV and YYDKDF (reference sequence). The CDR3 has 16 amino acids.

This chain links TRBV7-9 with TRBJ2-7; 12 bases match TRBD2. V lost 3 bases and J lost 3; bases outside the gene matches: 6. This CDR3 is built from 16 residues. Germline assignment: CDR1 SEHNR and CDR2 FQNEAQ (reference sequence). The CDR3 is CASSLTSGGRYYEQYF. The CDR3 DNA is TGTGCCAGCAGCTTGACTAGCGGGGGACGATACTACGAGCAGTACTTC.

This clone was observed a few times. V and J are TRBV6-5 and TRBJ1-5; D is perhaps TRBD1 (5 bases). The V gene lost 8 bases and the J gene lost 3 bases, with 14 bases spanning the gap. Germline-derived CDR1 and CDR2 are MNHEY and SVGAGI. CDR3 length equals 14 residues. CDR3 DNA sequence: TGTGCCAGCGCCCGGCGGGGGATCAATCAGCCCCAGCATTTT. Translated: CASARRGINQPQHF.

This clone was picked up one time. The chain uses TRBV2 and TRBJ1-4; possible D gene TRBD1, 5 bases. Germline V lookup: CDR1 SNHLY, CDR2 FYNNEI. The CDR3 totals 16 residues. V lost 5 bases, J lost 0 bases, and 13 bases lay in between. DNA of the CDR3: TGTGCCAGCAGTCCCCGGGGGGGAGCAACTAATGAAAAACTGTTTTTT. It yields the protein CASSPRGGATNEKLFF.

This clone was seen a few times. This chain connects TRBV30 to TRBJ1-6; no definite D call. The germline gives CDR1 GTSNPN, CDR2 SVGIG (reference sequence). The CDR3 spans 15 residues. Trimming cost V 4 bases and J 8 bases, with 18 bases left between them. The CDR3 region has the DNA TGTGCCTGGACCGGAGGGCGGCGGTATGATTCACCCCTCCACTTT. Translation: CAWTGGRRYDSPLHF.

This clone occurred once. DNA of the CDR3: TGCGCCAGCAGCTGGGGACAGGCGGGGTCCTATAATTCACCCCTCCACTTT. Translating it yields CASSWGQAGSYNSPLHF. The genes are TRBV5-1 and TRBJ1-6; 8 nucleotides line up with TRBD1. The CDR3 sequence is 17 residues long. J was trimmed by 1 base and V by 3 bases; bases with no gene match: 6. Germline-derived CDR1 and CDR2 are SGHRS and YFSETQ.

CDR3 loop: CASSPGPAGGPDTQYF. In DNA form, the CDR3 reads TGTGCCAGCAGCCCGGGGCCAGCGGGGGGGCCAGATACGCAGTATTTT. The V call is TRBV7-9, the J call TRBJ2-3; 10 positions agree with TRBD2. V lost 5 bases, J lost 4 bases, and 9 bases stayed unmatched. The CDR3 has 16 amino acids. The V gene's germline CDR1 is SEHNR and CDR2 FQNEAQ (reference sequence).

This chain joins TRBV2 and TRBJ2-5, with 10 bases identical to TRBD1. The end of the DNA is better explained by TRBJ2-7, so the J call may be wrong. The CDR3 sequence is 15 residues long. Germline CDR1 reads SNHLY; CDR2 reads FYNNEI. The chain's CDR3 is CASSQDRGRSYEQYF. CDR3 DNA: TGTGCCAGCAGTCAAGACAGGGGGCGCTCCTACGAGCAGTACTTC.

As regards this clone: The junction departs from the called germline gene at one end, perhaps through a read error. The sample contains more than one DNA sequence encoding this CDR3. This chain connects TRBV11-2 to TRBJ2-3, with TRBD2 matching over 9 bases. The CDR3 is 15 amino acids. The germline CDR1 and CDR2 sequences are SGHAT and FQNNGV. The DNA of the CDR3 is TGTGCCAGCAGTTTGCTGCGGGGGGGCACAGATACGCAGTACTTT. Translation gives CASSLLRGGTDTQYF. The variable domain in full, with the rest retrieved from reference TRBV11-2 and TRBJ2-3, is EAGVAQSPRYKIIEKRQSVAFWCNPISGHATLYWYQQILGQGPKLLIQFQNNGVVDDSQLPKDRFSAERLKGVDSTLKIQPAKLEDSAVYLCASSLLRGGTDTQYFGPGTRLTVL.